This TCR beta chain derives from a study of T cell responses to AZD1222 COVID-19 vaccine. Findings and caveats of the study: The donors showed a predominance of white British ancestry and of females, with possible underestimation of clonal diversity. Reports indicate that nearly half of spike-specific TCRs are directed at unmutated variant regions.

Regarding this clone: Its antigen is still unknown.

Here immunoSEQ multiplex PCR was the method, and the copy in TCRdb shows in-frame clones only, minus some. There are around 180,000 clones in the sample; 88% occur only once, and approximately 0.49% lies in the top ten. Per the germline V gene, CDR1 is SQVTM and CDR2 is ANQGSEA. CDR3 length: 14 amino acids. The V and J ends lost 5 bases and 6 bases, in that order; junction bases with no gene match: 6. The sample consisted of peripheral blood, taken on day 0 of AZD1222 vaccination. This sequence was found in an adult in good health. The chain joins TRBV29-1 to TRBJ2-5; TRBD2 matches at 13 bases. CDR3 bases: TGCAGCGTTACTCGGACTAGCGGGGGTAAGACCCAGTACTTC. Its translation: CSVTRTSGGKTQYF.